This T cell receptor beta chain was retrieved from a study of cytomegalovirus exposure and HLA in healthy donors. Study-level points and caveats: Some V segments could not be told apart, so they were left out, TRBV6-2 and TRBV6-3 among them. It was reported in a later analysis that an Asian-associated ancestry cluster showed fewer N-insertions than the 666-donor mean.

As concerns this clone: Its antigen is as yet unknown.

PCR primers comprised 60 Vbeta and 13 Jbeta primers. Data came from immunoSEQ multiplex PCR; TCRdb stores just in-frame clones and leaves some out. The table for this sample gives fewer than 200,000 clones. Germline lookup yields CDR1 MNHEY and CDR2 SMNVEV (reference sequence). This CDR3 has 17 amino acids. Unmatched junction bases numbered 20, after V lost 10 bases and J lost 7 bases. While unrecorded immune exposures were likely, the donors were nominally healthy when sampled. Sequenced material: PBMCs. The genes are TRBV27 and TRBJ1-5; TRBD1 matches at 9 bases. The clonotype originates from a woman aged 60-70 years in good health and CMV-seronegative. CDR3 region: CATYPSLPGQGMQPQHF. The CDR3 DNA reads as TGTGCCACCTACCCGTCCCTCCCGGGACAGGGTATGCAGCCCCAGCATTTT.